The 7 T cell receptor beta chains below were found in one sample sequenced in a study of T-cell reconstitution after alpha-beta-depleted transplantation in children. Unique molecular identifiers were built into the TCRbeta library. Using its own MiXCR run on the PCR reads, TCRdb lists one record per CDR3 protein. Among around 960,000 distinct CDR3 sequences listed, about 30% were seen once. The sequencing used PBMCs, mostly from graft donor cells, collected 360 days after TCRalphabeta/CD19-depleted stem cell transplant. These receptors were obtained from a boy under two years old who had a stem cell transplant for SCID, so the T cells may come from the graft donor.

In this sample, this clonotype turned up a few times. The chain has TRBV20-1 and TRBJ2-1; D gene ambiguous. The length of the CDR3 is 15 residues. Trimming took 6 bases from V and 6 from J, leaving 21 bases between them. The V gene's germline CDR1 is DFQATT and CDR2 SNEGSKA (reference sequence). The chain's CDR3 is CSAKRSASPRNEQFF. The DNA of the CDR3 is TGCAGTGCAAAGAGGAGCGCCTCGCCCCGCAATGAGCAGTTCTTC.

The rearrangement links TRBV11-2 to TRBJ1-5, with D tentatively TRBD1 (6 bases). CDR3 length: 18 amino acids. The germline V gene has CDR1 SGHAT and CDR2 FQNNGV. Trimming took off 5 bases at V and 2 bases at J, with 22 bases between the two ends. As DNA, the CDR3 is TGTGCCAGCAGCCCTACCGGGACAACATGGGCGGGCAATCAGCCCCAGCATTTT. Translating gives CASSPTGTTWAGNQPQHF.

The CDR3 nucleotides are TGTGCCAGCAGTTTTGGTGGGGCCGTCACAGATACGCAGTATTTT. Translating gives CASSFGGAVTDTQYF. The rearrangement joins TRBV27 to TRBJ2-3; D may be TRBD1 (5 bases). Germline CDR1 is MNHEY and CDR2 is SMNVEV (reference sequence). This CDR3 region has 15 residues. Trimming stripped 3 bases from V and 2 bases from J, with 12 bases between.

This clonotype was seen ten or more times. The J gene is TRBJ2-3, the V gene TRBV5-1, with 7 bases fitting TRBD1. Trimming removed 4 bases from V and 1 base from J; junction bases left unmatched: 6. Germline V gene lookup returns CDR1 SGHRS and CDR2 YFSETQ. The CDR3 length is 15 residues. The CDR3 reads CASSTQGRGTDTQYF. CDR3 bases: TGCGCCAGCAGCACACAGGGGCGAGGCACAGATACGCAGTATTTT.

The rearrangement links TRBV20-1 to TRBJ2-1; 12 bases align to TRBD2. CDR1 is DFQATT, CDR2 SNEGSKA, per germline (reference sequence). Trimming took 0 bases from V and 4 from J; bases not matched to a gene: 4. This CDR3 contains 16 residues. CDR3 sequence reads: CSARDQTSGGYNEQFF. The CDR3, as DNA: TGCAGTGCTAGAGATCAGACTAGCGGGGGATACAATGAGCAGTTCTTC.

The chain links TRBV15 to TRBJ2-5, with D perhaps matching TRBD1 (6 bases). This CDR3 is 17 amino acids long. Trimming took off 2 bases at V and 3 bases at J, with 19 bases between the two ends. Looked up from germline, CDR1 is LNHNV and CDR2 is YYDKDF (reference sequence). This CDR3 is CATSRNPSGTLEETQYF. The CDR3 DNA follows: TGTGCCACCAGCAGAAACCCTTCCGGGACACTGGAAGAGACCCAGTACTTC.

The gene calls are TRBV4-1 and TRBJ2-7; the D gene is possibly TRBD2 (6 bases). V was shortened by 0 bases and J by 3 bases, with 15 bases between the two germline ends. The germline CDR1 and CDR2 sequences are MGHRA and YSYEKL. The CDR3 is made up of 16 amino acids. The CDR3 is CASSQEWDGLNYEQYF. CDR3 DNA: TGCGCCAGCAGCCAAGAATGGGACGGACTAAACTACGAGCAGTACTTC.